A single sample gave rise to the 30 T cell receptor beta chains below, sequenced in a study of T cells in Graves' hyperthyroidism and ophthalmopathy. TCR beta CDR3 sequences were amplified from RNA transcripts. HTBI primers were used for first-round RT-PCR of the TCR CDR3. TCRdb used MiXCR to reprocess the multiplex PCR reads, holding one entry per CDR3 protein. Among more than 350,000 distinct CDR3 sequences listed, around 14% were seen once. Sequenced material: blood. The receptor set was obtained from a woman younger than 45 with Graves' hyperthyroidism.

This clonotype has more than one count but fewer than ten. This chain uses TRBV2 with TRBJ2-7, with D perhaps TRBD1 or TRBD2 (5 bases each). V was clipped by 11 bases and J by 2 bases, with 13 bases between them. Germline lookup yields CDR1 SNHLY and CDR2 FYNNEI. The CDR3 runs to 12 residues. CDR3 in DNA: TGTGCCGGGGGTGGCAGTGCCTACGAGCAGTACTTC. This translates into CAGGGSAYEQYF.

V usage is TRBV3-1 and J usage is TRBJ2-1; 12 bases are shared with TRBD2. V dropped 4 bases and J dropped 7; count of bases not matched to a gene: 5. Per germline, CDR1 LGHDT and CDR2 YNNKEL (reference sequence). The CDR3 length is 15 residues. The CDR3 DNA reads TGTGCCAGCAGCCGACCTAGCGGGAGGGAAAATGAGCAGTTCTTC. As protein: CASSRPSGRENEQFF.

In this sample, this clonotype turned up once. The rearrangement links TRBV20-1 to TRBJ1-5; no reliable D call. The CDR3 runs 13 residues. Germline V lookup: CDR1 DFQATT, CDR2 SNEGSKA (reference sequence). Deletions cut 3 bases from V and 3 bases from J, with 9 bases between. The CDR3 sequence is CSASIRNNQPQHF. CDR3 bases: TGCAGTGCTAGCATACGGAACAATCAGCCCCAGCATTTT.

This clonotype was counted at least ten times. This chain links TRBV13 with TRBJ2-7; 11 bases map to TRBD2. V lost 8 bases and J lost 1; bases outside the gene matches: 4. The germline V gene has CDR1 PRHDT and CDR2 FYEKMQ (reference sequence). The CDR3 sequence is 14 residues long. CDR3 sequence: CASGTSGLSYEQYF. In nucleotides, the CDR3 is TGTGCCAGCGGGACTAGCGGCCTTTCCTACGAGCAGTACTTC. The whole variable domain, remainder taken from reference TRBV13 and TRBJ2-7, is AAGVIQSPRHLIKEKRETATLKCYPIPRHDTVYWYQQGPGQDPQFLISFYEKMQSDKGSIPDRFSAQQFSDYHSELNMSSLELGDSALYFCASGTSGLSYEQYFGPGTRLTVT.

V usage is TRBV30 and J usage is TRBJ1-5; maybe TRBD1 (5 bases). CDR1 is GTSNPN and CDR2 is SVGIG in the germline V gene (reference sequence). V dropped 5 bases and J dropped 6 bases, with 14 bases sitting between them. The CDR3 loop spans 13 amino acids. CDR3 sequence: CAWAPGTGQPQHF. DNA for the CDR3: TGTGCCTGGGCCCCAGGGACTGGTCAGCCCCAGCATTTT.

The genes are TRBV28 and TRBJ2-5; 8 bases agree with TRBD1. Germline V lookup: CDR1 MDHEN, CDR2 SYDVKM. With 5 bases clipped from V and 3 bases from J, the junction kept 11 bases outside the gene matches. This CDR3 comprises 16 residues. The CDR3 here is CASSAPGQEMKETQYF. CDR3 in DNA: TGTGCCAGCAGTGCACCGGGACAGGAAATGAAAGAGACCCAGTACTTC.

This clonotype occurred many times. The V and J genes are TRBV20-1 and TRBJ2-5; 7 bases match TRBD2. Germline trimming cut 0 bases from V and 1 base from J; bases unmatched to any gene: 5. The germline V gene encodes CDR1 DFQATT and CDR2 SNEGSKA (reference sequence). This CDR3 has 15 residues. This CDR3 is CSARELAVIQETQYF. In DNA form, the CDR3 reads TGCAGTGCTAGAGAGCTAGCGGTAATCCAAGAGACCCAGTACTTC.

This clonotype was observed a handful of times. This sequence joins TRBV28 and TRBJ2-7; a possible D gene is TRBD2 (6 bases). Trimming removed 6 bases from V and 3 bases from J, with 24 bases in between. The CDR3 runs 17 residues. Per the germline V gene, CDR1 is MDHEN and CDR2 is SYDVKM. The CDR3 nucleotides read TGTGCCAGCAGCCGCCCTAGGTTGGGACTCTATTACTACGAGCAGTACTTC. It translates to CASSRPRLGLYYYEQYF. Together with reference TRBV28 and TRBJ2-7, the CDR3 gives the full variable domain: DVKVTQSSRYLVKRTGEKVFLECVQDMDHENMFWYRQDPGLGLRLIYFSYDVKMKEKGDIPEGYSVSREKKERFSLILESASTNQTSMYLCASSRPRLGLYYYEQYFGPGTRLTVT.

Comments on this clonotype: This could be a read error, since a much larger clone is one nucleotide away. The genes are TRBV28 and TRBJ2-3; TRBD1 is a possible D gene (6 bases). The J call may be wrong; the DNA end is better matched by TRBJ1-5. This CDR3 is built from 14 residues. Germline assignment: CDR1 MDHEN and CDR2 SYDVKM. Written as DNA, the CDR3 is TGTGCCAGCTTGCCAGGGGATATCACAGATACGCAGCATTTT. Translated: CASLPGDITDTQHF.

This clonotype was counted many times. The V gene is TRBV5-6, the J gene TRBJ1-1, with D possibly being TRBD1 (6 bases). Trimming pared 2 bases from V and 4 bases from J, leaving 15 bases between. Germline assignment: CDR1 SGHDT and CDR2 YYEEEE. CDR3 length: 15 amino acids. The CDR3 sequence is CASSFHRTGSTEAFF. CDR3 nucleotide sequence: TGTGCCAGCAGCTTCCACCGCACAGGGAGCACTGAAGCTTTCTTT. The full variable domain, completed using reference TRBV5-6 and TRBJ1-1, is DAGVTQSPTHLIKTRGQQVTLRCSPKSGHDTVSWYQQALGQGPQFIFQYYEEEERQRGNFPDRFSGHQFPNYSSELNVNALLLGDSALYLCASSFHRTGSTEAFFGQGTRLTVV.

The sample holds many counts of this clonotype. The chain is built from TRBV10-3 and TRBJ2-1; tentative D call: TRBD1 (5 bases). CDR3 length: 13 amino acids. CDR1 and CDR2 (germline): ENHRY, SYGVKD. Trimming shortened V by 6 bases and J by 10 bases, and 16 bases separated the two germline ends. CDR3 loop: CAISQDKVGEQFF. The CDR3 coding sequence is TGTGCCATCAGCCAGGACAAGGTCGGGGAGCAGTTCTTC.

This clonotype was detected many times. This chain connects TRBV12-3 or TRBV12-4 to TRBJ2-7, with 8 bases aligning to TRBD2. With V trimmed by 0 bases and J by 2 bases, 3 bases remained unmatched. This CDR3 is built from 15 residues. The CDR3 reads CASSLAGGLAYEQYF. As DNA, the CDR3 is TGTGCCAGCAGTTTAGCAGGGGGACTAGCCTACGAGCAGTACTTC.

This chain's CDR3 is CASNAWGPNEQFF. DNA of the CDR3: TGTGCCAGCAACGCCTGGGGGCCCAATGAGCAGTTCTTC. The chain recombines TRBV12-3 or TRBV12-4 with TRBJ2-1, with D tentatively TRBD1 (6 bases). Deletions cut 7 bases from V and 6 bases from J, with 13 bases between. This CDR3 has 13 amino acids.

The chain joins TRBV6-1 to TRBJ1-3, with 8 bases fitting TRBD1. Germline CDR1 MNHNS, CDR2 SASEGT. The CDR3 has 16 residues. The junction had 10 bases not matched to a gene; V was cut back by 6 bases and J by 3 bases. CDR3 nucleotide sequence: TGTGCCAGCAGCGAGCTAGGACAGGGAGGTGGAAACACCATATATTTT. Translating it yields CASSELGQGGGNTIYF.

The chain recombines TRBV18 with TRBJ1-5; no clear D. There are 15 residues in the CDR3. Germline CDR1 is KGHSH and CDR2 is LQKENI. Between the trimmed V and J ends, which lost 3 bases and 1 base, there was a span of 10 bases. The CDR3 sequence: CASSPSPDSNQPQHF. CDR3 DNA: TGTGCCAGCTCACCTTCTCCGGACAGCAATCAGCCCCAGCATTTT.

J is TRBJ2-2 and V is TRBV13; 12 bases are shared with TRBD1. Per the germline V gene, CDR1 is PRHDT and CDR2 is FYEKMQ (reference sequence). CDR3 length equals 15 residues. The V gene end was trimmed by 5 bases and the J gene end by 7 bases; junction bases not matched to a gene: 5. The CDR3 sequence: CASSAGTGGVGELFF. CDR3 DNA sequence: TGTGCCAGCAGCGCCGGGACAGGGGGCGTCGGGGAGCTGTTTTTT.

This clonotype turned up a few times. This chain uses TRBV7-3 with TRBJ2-3; D remains ambiguous. The germline CDR1 and CDR2 sequences are SGHTA and FQGTGA. V gave up 3 bases and J gave up 3 bases, with 13 bases separating them. This CDR3 has 15 residues. CDR3 sequence: CASSFGTRPTDTQYF. CDR3 nucleotide sequence: TGTGCCAGCAGCTTTGGTACCAGACCGACAGATACGCAGTATTTT.

With regard to this clonotype: The junction differs from germline at one of its ends, possibly a read error. J is TRBJ1-2 and V is TRBV20-1; maybe TRBD1 (6 bases). The CDR3 runs to 14 residues. Per germline, CDR1 DFQATT and CDR2 SNEGSKA (reference sequence). The CDR3 nucleotides read TGCAGTGCTGAGAGCAGGGGAGTTGACTATGGCTTCACCTTC. The encoded protein is CSAESRGVDYGFTF.

This clonotype was picked up many times. The genes are TRBV15 and TRBJ1-6; maybe TRBD1 (5 bases). Germline values: CDR1 LNHNV, CDR2 YYDKDF (reference sequence). Trimming took off 0 bases at V and 7 bases at J, with 10 bases between the two ends. This CDR3 is 15 amino acids long. CDR3 bases: TGTGCCACCAGCAGAGAATCGGCAGGGAATTCACCCCTCCACTTT. It is translated as CATSRESAGNSPLHF.

This clonotype came up many times. The chain carries TRBV29-1 and TRBJ2-7; 11 bases match TRBD1. V lost 6 bases, J lost 3 bases, and 4 bases stayed unmatched. The length of the CDR3 is 13 residues. CDR1 and CDR2 from the germline V gene are SQVTM and ANQGSEA. CDR3 DNA sequence: TGCAGCGTCTGGACAGGGGGCCTCTACGAGCAGTACTTC. Its protein is CSVWTGGLYEQYF.

The rearrangement joins TRBV4-1 to TRBJ1-5, with D perhaps matching TRBD1 (5 bases). CDR3 length: 18 residues. V lost 0 bases, J lost 0 bases, and 15 bases lay in between. Germline V CDR1 and CDR2: MGHRA, YSYEKL. The CDR3 DNA is TGCGCCAGCAGCCAAGATGGGCCAGGCGGGGGTAGCAATCAGCCCCAGCATTTT. Translation gives CASSQDGPGGGSNQPQHF.

This clonotype came up a few times. The chain is built from TRBV4-1 and TRBJ2-1; D is unresolved. Germline V gives CDR1 MGHRA, CDR2 YSYEKL. CDR3 length: 10 amino acids. V was shortened by 0 bases and J by 15 bases, with 6 bases between the two germline ends. CDR3 sequence reads: CASSQEVLFF. The CDR3 DNA follows: TGCGCCAGCAGCCAAGAGGTTCTGTTCTTC.

This clonotype showed up just a few times. The chain employs TRBV9 and TRBJ2-5; D is possibly TRBD1 (7 bases). The CDR3 loop spans 14 amino acids. Trimming stripped 2 bases from V and 4 bases from J, with 12 bases between. CDR1 and CDR2 (germline): SGDLS, YYNGEE. In DNA form, the CDR3 reads TGTGCCAGCAGCGTTGGCAGGGGGGCAGAGACCCAGTACTTC. This sequence encodes CASSVGRGAETQYF.

In its sample, this clonotype was seen a few times. The chain is built from TRBV19 and TRBJ2-2; 8 positions match TRBD1. From germline, CDR1 is LNHDA and CDR2 SQIVND (reference sequence). The CDR3 runs to 15 residues. Trimming cost V 6 bases and J 2 bases; bases outside gene matches: 5. The CDR3 region has the DNA TGTGCCAGTAGGGGGACAGGAATTAACACCGGGGAGCTGTTTTTT. This sequence encodes CASRGTGINTGELFF. Based on the CDR3 plus reference TRBV19 and TRBJ2-2, the full variable domain is DGGITQSPKYLFRKEGQNVTLSCEQNLNHDAMYWYRQDPGQGLRLIYYSQIVNDFQKGDIAEGYSVSREKKESFPLTVTSAQKNPTAFYLCASRGTGINTGELFFGEGSRLTVL.

There are a few counts of this clonotype. The chain is built from TRBV24-1 and TRBJ2-1, with D perhaps TRBD2 (6 bases). Germline lookup yields CDR1 KGHDR and CDR2 SFDVKD. The CDR3 extends over 16 amino acids. V was clipped by 2 bases and J by 4 bases, with 14 bases between them. The CDR3 is CATSDSSGTPYNEQFF. The CDR3 bases are TGTGCCACCAGTGATTCCTCCGGGACTCCGTACAATGAGCAGTTCTTC.

J is TRBJ1-3 and V is TRBV7-9; unclear D gene. This CDR3 is built from 18 residues. CDR1 and CDR2 (germline): SEHNR, FQNEAQ (reference sequence). The V gene lost 2 bases and the J gene lost 0 bases, with 17 bases spanning the gap. This chain's CDR3 is CASSLTESQGPSGNTIYF. In nucleotides, the CDR3 is TGTGCCAGCAGCTTAACGGAGAGTCAAGGACCCTCTGGAAACACCATATATTTT.

On this clonotype itself: This could be a read error, since a much larger clone is one nucleotide away. The chain recombines TRBV7-9 with TRBJ2-4; a weak D match, TRBD1 (6 bases). The CDR3 is 16 amino acids. Trimming took 0 bases from V and 2 from J, leaving 11 bases between them. Germline V gene data show CDR1 as SEHNR and CDR2 as FQNEAQ (reference sequence). CDR3 sequence: CASSLADGDTKNIQYF. In DNA form, the CDR3 reads TGTGCCAGCAGCTTAGCGGACGGGGACACCAAAAACATTCAGTACTTC.

This clonotype was counted between two and nine times. This sequence joins TRBV28 and TRBJ1-3; 7 nucleotides line up with TRBD1. Per the germline V gene, CDR1 is MDHEN and CDR2 is SYDVKM. The CDR3 spans 14 residues. Losses at the gene ends were 1 base for V and 3 bases for J; bases not matched to a gene: 0. This CDR3 reads CASSLSGGGNTIYF. The CDR3 region has the DNA TGTGCCAGCAGTTTATCAGGGGGTGGAAACACCATATATTTT.

This clonotype was seen a few times. The genes are TRBV2 and TRBJ2-1; the match to TRBD2 covers 9 bases. CDR1 SNHLY and CDR2 FYNNEI come from the germline V gene. The J segment lost 10 bases and the V segment lost 7 bases, leaving 11 bases of the junction unmatched. This CDR3 spans 14 amino acids. CDR3: CASKSAGGTKEQFF. Written as DNA, the CDR3 is TGTGCCAGCAAGTCAGCGGGAGGAACCAAGGAGCAGTTCTTC.

The rearrangement joins TRBV7-3 to TRBJ1-3; a possible D gene is TRBD1 (6 bases). The CDR3 has 15 amino acids. CDR1 SGHTA and CDR2 FQGTGA come from the germline V gene. The V end lost 5 bases, the J end lost 3 bases, and 14 bases lay between the germline ends. CDR3 region: CASSGVGGGGNTIYF. The CDR3 bases are TGTGCCAGCAGCGGGGTGGGAGGGGGTGGAAACACCATATATTTT. The variable domain in full, completed from reference TRBV7-3 and TRBJ1-3, reads GAGVSQTPSNKVTEKGKYVELRCDPISGHTALYWYRQSLGQGPEFLIYFQGTGAADDSGLPNDRFFAVRPEGSVSTLKIQRTERGDSAVYLCASSGVGGGGNTIYFGEGSWLTVV.